This TCR beta chain appears in the sequencing data of a study of OX40 agonist ivuxolimab in advanced cancers. Study summary: The patients' treatment was ivuxolimab, an agonistic anti-OX40 (CD134) antibody. People who had prior anti-PD-1, anti-PD-L1 or anti-CTLA-4 therapy could take part, and around 43% had some.

V was clipped by 6 bases and J by 7 bases; unmatched bases: 6. The germline V gene has CDR1 LNHDA and CDR2 SQIVND (reference sequence). The CDR3 is made up of 14 amino acids. With respect to this clone: Its antigen is undetermined.

Findings and caveats of the study: Partly responding patients at 0.1-3.0 mg/kg showed some of the smallest clonal expansion.

The data were produced by immunoSEQ multiplex PCR, yet TCRdb's version contains in-frame clones alone and is incomplete. Of around 47,000 clones in the sample, approximately 88% were seen once. The chain links TRBV19 to TRBJ1-5; 10 bases fit TRBD1. The clonotype was recovered from an adult with an advanced solid tumor such as melanoma, head and neck, liver or kidney cancer. The sample consisted of CD4+ or CD8+ T cells sorted from blood, taken in a trial of the OX40 agonist ivuxolimab. The CDR3 DNA reads TGTGCCAGTAGGCCGGGGACAGGGGTCCAGCCCCAGCATTTT. Protein product: CASRPGTGVQPQHF.